This T cell receptor beta chain was sequenced in a study of T cell repertoires in cytomegalovirus infection. Study summary: Both a matching HLA type and CMV infection were indicated by public TCR beta signatures.

Germline loops: CDR1 MNHNY, CDR2 SVGAGI (reference sequence). The CDR3 has 15 residues. Deletions cut 4 bases from V and 5 bases from J, with 17 bases between. As regards this clonotype: Antigen: not known.

TCRdb re-analysed the reads in MiXCR, keeping a single row per CDR3 protein. This sample has roughly 280,000 distinct CDR3 sequences, with approximately 22% found just once. Points from the study as a whole: Pooled public TCR beta family frequency picked out CMV carriers with the relevant HLA.

This rearrangement joins TRBV6-6 to TRBJ1-2; TRBD1 is a possible D gene (5 bases). Material: cultured PBMCs, obtained from culture after CMV antigen stimulation. The TCR comes from a human donor in good health (CMV status not recorded). Some clones in this sample may be carry-over from other donors' samples. The CDR3 reads CASSSRGEPLYGYTF. In DNA, the CDR3 is TGTGCCAGCAGTTCTCGGGGGGAGCCCCTATATGGCTACACCTTC.